This TCR beta chain came from a study of T cell responses to AZD1222 COVID-19 vaccine. The CDR3 sequence is 14 residues long. Germline V gene lookup returns CDR1 MDHEN and CDR2 SYDVKM. Losses at the gene ends were 6 bases for V and 2 bases for J; bases not matched to a gene: 4. Repertoires were generated with immunoSEQ multiplex PCR, while TCRdb's copy carries only in-frame clones and drops some. The data show under 150,000 clones, about nine tenths seen once. This clone was observed a few times. Second-dose recipients at about 4 or about 12 weeks were treated as one pooled group. The sequence was collected from an adult who received the AZD1222 COVID-19 vaccine. This material consisted of peripheral blood, taken 28 days after the second AZD1222 dose. The chain uses TRBV28 and TRBJ2-7; 10 bases line up with TRBD1. The CDR3 spells CASRGQGITYEQYF. The CDR3 nucleotides are TGTGCCAGCAGGGGACAGGGGATAACCTACGAGCAGTACTTC.